A selection of T cell receptor beta chains follows, all from one sample in a study of T cells in Graves' hyperthyroidism and ophthalmopathy. TCRdb re-analysed the multiplex PCR reads in MiXCR, keeping a single row per CDR3 protein. Found here are hundreds of thousands of distinct CDR3 sequences, around 39% of them singletons; the top ten hold 7% to 10%. The sample was blood. These receptors all stem from a young man with Graves' hyperthyroidism. CDR3s include the opening cysteine and the closing phenylalanine or tryptophan.

>TRBJ2-7|TRBV14
CASSQQVNSYEQYF
>TRBJ2-5|TRBV15
CATSRDGTPYQETQYF
>TRBJ2-7|TRBV25-1
CASSRDPPYEQYF
>TRBJ1-2|TRBV2
CASSFDRGRSNYGYTF
>TRBJ1-5|TRBV2
CASSLSLRVQPQHF
>TRBJ2-7|TRBV15
CATSRVSQGLEQYF
>TRBJ2-7|TRBV11-2
CASSPGLLRSYEQYF
>TRBJ1-2|TRBV6-6
CASSYDFNYGYTF
>TRBJ1-5|TRBV10-3
CAISERSGQPQHF
>TRBJ2-7|TRBV25-1
CASSPPLSYEQYF
>TRBJ1-1|TRBV7-2
CASSSGWQNTEAFF
>TRBJ2-7|TRBV15
CATSHRGQGLYEQYF
>TRBJ1-6|TRBV7-9
CASSLPSPFNSPLHF
>TRBJ2-2|TRBV7-8
CASSSGPSLGYTGELFF
>TRBJ2-2|TRBV19
CASSTGGPLGTGELFF
>TRBJ2-5|TRBV7-2
CASSLDRGNQPQYF
>TRBJ1-5|TRBV15
CATSTTTGGNQPQHF
>TRBJ1-1|TRBV2
CASSDKGRGTEAFF
>TRBJ2-7|TRBV7-2
CASTTGAGPSFEQYF
>TRBJ2-7|TRBV25-1
CASSDLGTLNEQYF
>TRBJ2-3|TRBV13
CASSLLAASTQYF
>TRBJ1-1|TRBV9
CASRGGGPGTEAFF
>TRBJ2-7|TRBV9
CASSSGVGGEQYF
>TRBJ1-5|TRBV10-3
CAISESGGTGSNQPQHF
>TRBJ1-4|TRBV6-6
CASSYTDREEEKLFF
>TRBJ1-5|TRBV7-2
CASSQSTGDRNQPQHF
>TRBJ1-2|TRBV5-4
CASSLRQGSYGYTF
>TRBJ1-3|TRBV7-9
CASSLGGFGNSIYF
>TRBJ2-7|TRBV9
CASSVVYNSYEQYF
>TRBJ2-2|TRBV6-1
CASSRPGQGGTGELFF
>TRBJ1-1|TRBV19
CASSITGSRGGTEAFF
>TRBJ1-5|TRBV6-1
CASRVTPVGQPQHF
>TRBJ2-2|TRBV29-1
CSAERTGELFF
>TRBJ2-7|TRBV20-1
CSAIIARSQGGRGYEQYF
>TRBJ1-1|TRBV29-1
CSTPGDENTEAFF
>TRBJ1-6|TRBV25-1
CASSESEGTTIYNSPLHF
>TRBJ2-7|TRBV2
CASSDRDSYEQYF
>TRBJ2-5|TRBV29-1
CSVVGTSGQETQYF
>TRBJ1-1|TRBV7-8
CASSLTYRAVTEAFF
>TRBJ2-2|TRBV5-1
CASSSGSGYTGELFF
>TRBJ2-2|TRBV12-3/TRBV12-4
CASSPRQGGEELFF
>TRBJ1-2|TRBV4-1
CASSEGQGDDGYTF
>TRBJ1-1|TRBV29-1
CSVGGQGDTEAFF
>TRBJ1-1|TRBV29-1
CSSRNRDEAFF
>TRBJ2-3|TRBV29-1
CSVQGGSTDTQYF
>TRBJ2-2|TRBV5-1
CASSVGTGGARTGELFF
>TRBJ2-7|TRBV29-1
CSAGGAEQYF
>TRBJ1-5|TRBV7-9
CASSFQQGNNQPQHF
>TRBJ1-1|TRBV7-6
CASSESGYGTEAFF